This TCR beta chain was sequenced during a study of blood T cell repertoires in COVID-19. Across the study: From the United States, Italy and Spain came samples of acute and convalescent COVID-19.

The repertoire was sequenced with immunoSEQ multiplex PCR; TCRdb's copy has only in-frame clones and lacks some. This sample has 150,000 or so clones, with roughly 85% found just once. Clinical history as reported by participants underpinned cohort assignment. V lost 4 bases and J lost 6; bases outside the gene matches: 4. The germline gives CDR1 SGHNT, CDR2 YYREEE (reference sequence). The CDR3 spans 16 residues. The specimen was PBMCs or T cells enriched from blood (not recorded which). J is TRBJ2-2 and V is TRBV5-4; 15 positions agree with TRBD2. The TCR originated in a man aged 50 to 59 who had recovered from COVID-19. The CDR3 is CASSDGTSGRSGELFF. DNA of the CDR3: TGTGCCAGCAGCGACGGGACTAGCGGGAGGTCCGGGGAGCTGTTTTTT.